This T cell receptor beta chain was sequenced for a study of cytomegalovirus exposure and HLA in healthy donors. Across the study: Among the 398 genotyped donors, around 85% were placed in the Caucasian-associated ancestry cluster. General study findings and limits: Cytomegalovirus-associated status was assigned to about 170 TCR beta chains. An ancestry cluster, one associated with Asian ancestry, reportedly showed fewer N-insertions than the roughly 700-donor mean in a later analysis. For TCR beta chains, V- and J-gene trimming was later linked to a missense DCLRE1C variant.

13 Jbeta primers and 60 Vbeta primers were used for the PCR. Here immunoSEQ multiplex PCR was the method, and the copy in TCRdb shows in-frame clones only, minus some. This sample has approximately 90,000 clones; around 75% occur once, and the top ten carry about 2.2%. Concerning this clone itself: Its cognate antigen is unknown.

There are 15 residues in the CDR3. Germline lookup yields CDR1 SQVTM and CDR2 ANQGSEA. V is TRBV29-1 and J is TRBJ2-5; 7 bases line up with TRBD1. The last part of the DNA fits TRBJ2-7 better; the J call may be wrong. The receptor's source is a man aged 40-50 years in good health and CMV-seronegative. The sequenced sample consisted of PBMCs. CDR3 sequence reads: CSVEIKGQMTYEQYF. CDR3 in DNA: TGCAGCGTTGAGATTAAGGGACAGATGACCTACGAGCAGTACTTC.